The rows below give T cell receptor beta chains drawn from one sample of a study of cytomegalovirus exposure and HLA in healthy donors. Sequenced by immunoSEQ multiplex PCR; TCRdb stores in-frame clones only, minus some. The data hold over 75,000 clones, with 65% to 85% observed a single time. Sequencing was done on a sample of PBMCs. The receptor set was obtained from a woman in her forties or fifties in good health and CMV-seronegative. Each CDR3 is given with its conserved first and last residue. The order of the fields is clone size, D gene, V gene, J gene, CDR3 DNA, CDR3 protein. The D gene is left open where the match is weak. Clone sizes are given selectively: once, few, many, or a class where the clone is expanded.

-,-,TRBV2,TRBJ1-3,TGTGCCAGCAGTGAAAGACAGTCCAATTCTGGAAACACCATATATTTT,CASSERQSNSGNTIYF
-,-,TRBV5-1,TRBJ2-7,TGCGCCAGCAGCCTCGGAGGAACGGGGGAAAAAACCTACGAGCAGTACTTC,CASSLGGTGEKTYEQYF
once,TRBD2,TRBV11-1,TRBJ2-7,TGTGCCAGCAGCTTAGCCTCGACTCGACTAGCCCTCTCCTACGAGCAGTACTTC,CASSLASTRLALSYEQYF
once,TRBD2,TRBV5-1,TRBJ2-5,TGCGCCAGCAGCTGGAATAGCGGGAGGGCCCGAGAGACCCAGTACTTC,CASSWNSGRARETQYF
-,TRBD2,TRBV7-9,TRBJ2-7,TGTGCCAGCAGCTTAGATCTAGCGGGGAACTACGAGCAGTACTTC,CASSLDLAGNYEQYF
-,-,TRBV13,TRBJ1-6,TGTGCCAGCAGCCGGTTTGGAGAGGAATTAGGCTCACCCCTCCACTTT,CASSRFGEELGSPLHF
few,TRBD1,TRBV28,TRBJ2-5,TGTGCCAGCAACCCGGGACAGGGGGCGCGAGAGACCCAGTACTTC,CASNPGQGARETQYF
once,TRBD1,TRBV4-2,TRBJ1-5,TGTGCCAGCAGCCAACCCCCGGACAGGGGAGGAGATCAGCCCCAGCATTTT,CASSQPPDRGGDQPQHF
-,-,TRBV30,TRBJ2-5,TGTGCCTGGTTTCGGGGGGCCCAAGAGACCCAGTACTTC,CAWFRGAQETQYF
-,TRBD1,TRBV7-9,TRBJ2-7,TGTGCCAGCAGCTTAAGGCAGGGGGCTGACGAGCGGTACTTC,CASSLRQGADERYF
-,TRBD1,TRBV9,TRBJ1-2,TGTGCCAGCAGCGGGGCAGGGGGTGACTATGGCTACACCTTC,CASSGAGGDYGYTF
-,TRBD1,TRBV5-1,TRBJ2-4,TGCGCCAGCAGCTTGGGACAGGGAGACATTCAGTACTTC,CASSLGQGDIQYF